Reported below is one T cell receptor (beta chain). The data are from a study of blood T cell repertoires in COVID-19. Study in general: Sources were T cells, B-cell-depleted T cells, or PBMCs; the material itself was cDNA or gDNA.

Measured with immunoSEQ multiplex PCR; TCRdb has only the in-frame clones, and not every one. The table records around 200,000 clones, 75% to 90% of them present only once. The V end lost 7 bases, the J end lost 5 bases, and 11 bases lay between the germline ends. This CDR3 contains 12 residues. The germline V gene has CDR1 MNHEY and CDR2 SVGAGI. The V gene is TRBV6-5, the J gene TRBJ2-5; TRBD1 might be the D (6 bases). The TCR comes from a man aged 25-45 years who had recovered from COVID-19. Sequencing was performed on PBMCs or T cells enriched from blood (not recorded which). CDR3 region: CASNRDWETQYF. CDR3 nucleotides: TGTGCCAGCAACAGGGATTGGGAGACCCAGTACTTC.